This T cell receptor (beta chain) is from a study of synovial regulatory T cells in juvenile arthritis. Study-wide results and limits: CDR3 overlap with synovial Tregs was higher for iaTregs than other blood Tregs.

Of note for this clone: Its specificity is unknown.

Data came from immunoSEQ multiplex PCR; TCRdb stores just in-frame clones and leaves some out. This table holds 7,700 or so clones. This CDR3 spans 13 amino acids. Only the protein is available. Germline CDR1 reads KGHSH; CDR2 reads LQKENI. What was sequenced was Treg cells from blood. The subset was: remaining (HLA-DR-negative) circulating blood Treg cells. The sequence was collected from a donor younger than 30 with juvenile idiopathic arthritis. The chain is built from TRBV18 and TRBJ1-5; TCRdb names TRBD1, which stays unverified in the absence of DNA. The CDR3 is CASSDSSNQPQHF.